The 5 T cell receptor beta chains given below trace back to one sample, sequenced in a study of T cell repertoires in cytomegalovirus infection. In TCRdb, the reads were re-called with MiXCR into one record per CDR3 protein. The profile shows roughly 180,000 distinct CDR3 sequences, approximately 21% of them singletons. For these receptors, no antigen is known. The sequencing used CD8+ T cells from cultured PBMCs, collected from culture after CMV antigen stimulation. These receptors originate from a human donor in good health (CMV status not recorded). Some clones in this sample may be carry-over from other donors' samples.

The chain has TRBV7-2 and TRBJ2-1; either TRBD1 or TRBD2 may supply D (6 bases each). V was pared by 5 bases and J by 2 bases, with 13 bases between. Germline V CDR1 and CDR2: SGHTA, FQGNSA. This CDR3 contains 15 residues. CDR3: CASSQGGNAYNEQFF. CDR3 sequence (DNA): TGTGCCAGCAGCCAAGGGGGGAACGCCTACAATGAGCAGTTCTTC.

This clonotype appeared many times. In DNA form, the CDR3 reads TGTGCCAGCAGTGAAACAGGGGAACCCTCCTACGAGCAGTACTTC. Residues: CASSETGEPSYEQYF. The V gene is TRBV27, the J gene TRBJ2-7; 7 bases agree with TRBD1. CDR3 length: 15 amino acids. Per the germline V gene, CDR1 is MNHEY and CDR2 is SMNVEV (reference sequence). The V gene end was trimmed by 5 bases and the J gene end by 0 bases; junction bases not matched to a gene: 7.

The CDR3 nucleotides read TGTGCCAGCAGCTCCGGACAGTCCACCTATGGCTACACCTTC. This codes for CASSSGQSTYGYTF. V gene TRBV12-3 or TRBV12-4 combines with J gene TRBJ1-2, with D perhaps TRBD1 (6 bases). CDR3 length: 14 residues. V lost 6 bases and J 4 bases, leaving 15 bases between the germline ends.

V is TRBV7-2 and J is TRBJ1-4; the match to TRBD1 covers 9 bases. The CDR3 is made up of 16 amino acids. Trimming cost V 5 bases and J 8 bases; bases outside gene matches: 12. Germline V CDR1 and CDR2: SGHTA, FQGNSA. In DNA, the CDR3 is TGTGCCAGCAGCCACACAGGGGGCGCGATACAGGAAAAACTGTTTTTT. It codes for CASSHTGGAIQEKLFF. The full variable domain, in which reference TRBV7-2 and TRBJ1-4 provide the parts outside the CDR3, is GAGVSQSPSNKVTEKGKDVELRCDPISGHTALYWYRQSLGQGLEFLIYFQGNSAPDKSGLPSDRFSAERTGGSVSTLTIQRTQQEDSAVYLCASSHTGGAIQEKLFFGSGTQLSVL.

This clonotype was found a few times. J is TRBJ1-4 and V is TRBV25-1; D is possibly TRBD1 (5 bases). This CDR3 has 14 amino acids. Germline-derived CDR1 and CDR2 are MGHDK and SYGVNS. Trimming left V 8 bases short and J 7 bases short, with 17 bases between. CDR3 sequence: CASRRRGFGEKLFF. As DNA, the CDR3 is TGTGCCAGCCGTCGGCGGGGCTTCGGTGAAAAACTGTTTTTT.